One sample yielded the 19 T cell receptor beta chains listed below, sequenced in a study of cytomegalovirus exposure and HLA in healthy donors. Primers for the PCR totalled 60 Vbeta and 13 Jbeta. Clones were read by immunoSEQ multiplex PCR, and TCRdb kept only the in-frame ones, dropping some. The sample includes about 79,000 clones, 65% to 75% of them seen just once. The source material was PBMCs. Receptor source: a man between 35 and 55 years old in good health and CMV-seropositive.

This clone was picked up one time. The chain links TRBV6-1 to TRBJ1-2, with D uncertain. CDR3 length: 13 residues. CDR1 and CDR2 (germline): MNHNS, SASEGT. With 3 bases removed from V and 2 bases from J, the gap between germline ends came to 7 bases. CDR3 nucleotide sequence: TGTGCCAGCAGTGACGACTACAACTATGGCTACACCTTC. Translation gives CASSDDYNYGYTF.

This clone was seen a handful of times. Other DNA sequences in this specimen translate into the identical CDR3. The genes are TRBV7-2 and TRBJ2-5, with 8 bases aligning to TRBD1. The ends lost 1 base at V and 2 bases at J; junction bases unmatched: 0. The CDR3 covers 14 residues. The germline CDR1 and CDR2 sequences are SGHTA and FQGNSA. The CDR3 bases are TGTGCCAGCAGCTTAGACAGGGGGCAAGAGACCCAGTACTTC. It encodes CASSLDRGQETQYF.

The rearrangement uses TRBV7-8 and TRBJ1-6; TRBD1 matches at 8 bases. This CDR3 region has 15 residues. CDR1 SGHVS and CDR2 FQNEAQ come from the germline V gene. V lost 5 bases and J lost 8; bases outside the gene matches: 8. The CDR3 region is CASSTLGGQDSPLHF. The CDR3 coding sequence is TGTGCCAGCAGCACCCTGGGGGGACAGGATTCACCCCTCCACTTT.

The rearrangement links TRBV9 to TRBJ1-2; no definite D call. Germline V gives CDR1 SGDLS, CDR2 YYNGEE. The CDR3 contains 14 residues. Trimming shortened V by 0 bases and J by 1 base, and 7 bases separated the two germline ends. CDR3 coding DNA: TGTGCCAGCAGCGTAGAACCAGATAACTATGGCTACACCTTC. It encodes CASSVEPDNYGYTF.

This clone was observed a few times. The chain recombines TRBV2 with TRBJ1-4; possible D gene TRBD1, 5 bases. In germline, CDR1 is SNHLY, CDR2 FYNNEI. The CDR3 has 14 amino acids. Trimming removed 6 bases at V and 5 bases at J, with 13 bases between. Written as DNA, the CDR3 is TGTGCCAGCAGCGAGACAGTACAAAATGAAAAACTGTTTTTT. Protein: CASSETVQNEKLFF.

The chain joins TRBV7-3 to TRBJ1-1, with D possibly being TRBD1 (6 bases). Germline CDR1 SGHTA, CDR2 FQGTGA. V lost 5 bases to trimming and J lost 1 base, with 8 bases between them. This CDR3 has 13 amino acids. CDR3 nucleotide sequence: TGTGCCAGCAGCCGGACAGCGAACACTGAAGCTTTCTTT. This gives the protein CASSRTANTEAFF.

This sequence joins TRBV30 and TRBJ2-1; D is unclear. The CDR3 is made up of 14 amino acids. In germline, CDR1 is GTSNPN, CDR2 SVGIG (reference sequence). The germline V and J ends were trimmed by 0 bases and 0 bases, with 6 bases remaining between them. The CDR3 here is CAWSVSSSYNEQFF. The CDR3, as DNA: TGTGCCTGGAGTGTTTCCAGCTCCTACAATGAGCAGTTCTTC.

The V gene is TRBV28, the J gene TRBJ2-5; TRBD2 aligns across 14 bases. In germline, CDR1 is MDHEN, CDR2 SYDVKM. The CDR3 runs 16 residues. Trimming took 5 bases from V and 2 from J; bases not matched to a gene: 4. Written as DNA, the CDR3 is TGTGCCAGCAGTCTTGGGACTAGCGGGGGACAAGAGACCCAGTACTTC. Its protein product is CASSLGTSGGQETQYF. The complete variable domain, with remaining parts taken from reference TRBV28 and TRBJ2-5, reads DVKVTQSSRYLVKRTGEKVFLECVQDMDHENMFWYRQDPGLGLRLIYFSYDVKMKEKGDIPEGYSVSREKKERFSLILESASTNQTSMYLCASSLGTSGGQETQYFGPGTRLLVL.

This clone was seen a few times. This chain connects TRBV4-1 to TRBJ2-5, with TRBD1 identical over 7 bases. The closer fit of TRBJ2-7 to the DNA end suggests the J call may be wrong. Germline CDR1 and CDR2: MGHRA and YSYEKL. The CDR3 is 12 amino acids. For the CDR3, the DNA is TGCGCCAGCAGCCAGACAGGGTACGAGCAGTACTTC. Translation: CASSQTGYEQYF.

The rearrangement uses TRBV5-1 and TRBJ2-6; 9 nucleotides align to TRBD1. The V gene's germline CDR1 is SGHRS and CDR2 YFSETQ. V lost 5 bases, J lost 0 bases, and 9 bases stayed unmatched. CDR3 length equals 18 residues. DNA for the CDR3: TGCGCCAGCAGATCCACTGGGACAGGGTCCTCTGGGGCCAACGTCCTGACTTTC. This codes for CASRSTGTGSSGANVLTF.

The gene calls are TRBV28 and TRBJ1-5, with 11 nucleotides matching TRBD1. J was trimmed by 6 bases and V by 5 bases; bases with no gene match: 9. The germline V gene encodes CDR1 MDHEN and CDR2 SYDVKM. CDR3 length equals 16 residues. For the CDR3, the DNA is TGTGCCAGCAGTCCACGGGACAGGGGGTCGGGTCAGCCCCAGCATTTT. It encodes CASSPRDRGSGQPQHF.

The chain employs TRBV5-1 and TRBJ2-2; 7 bases map to TRBD1. The CDR3 spans 14 residues. V shed 5 bases, J shed 8 bases, and the junction held 9 bases outside the gene matches. Germline loops: CDR1 SGHRS, CDR2 YFSETQ. For the CDR3, the DNA is TGCGCCAGCAGATATACAGGGGATGCTGGGGAGCTGTTTTTT. Its translation: CASRYTGDAGELFF.

This CDR3 is CASSYSRGAGLYF. The CDR3, as DNA: TGTGCCAGCAGTTACTCGAGAGGTGCGGGGTTGTACTTC. This rearrangement joins TRBV6-5 to TRBJ2-7; D may be TRBD2 (6 bases). Trimming pared 0 bases from V and 12 bases from J, leaving 15 bases between. The CDR3 totals 13 residues. Germline assignment: CDR1 MNHEY and CDR2 SVGAGI.

V and J are TRBV4-3 and TRBJ1-2; TRBD1 agrees at 8 bases. The germline gives CDR1 LGHNA, CDR2 YSLEER. The junction had 4 bases not matched to a gene; V was cut back by 1 base and J by 6 bases. CDR3 length: 14 residues. The DNA of the CDR3 is TGCGCCAGCAGCCAAGCTACAGGGGGGCATGGCTACACCTTC. This encodes CASSQATGGHGYTF.

This clone was detected only a few times. The rearrangement joins TRBV11-2 to TRBJ1-2; D gene ambiguous. This CDR3 is built from 14 residues. Per germline, CDR1 SGHAT and CDR2 FQNNGV. The V end lost 5 bases, the J end lost 8 bases, and 18 bases lay between the germline ends. CDR3 amino acids: CASSPSGSPGGYTF. CDR3 nucleotide sequence: TGTGCCAGCAGCCCCAGCGGGTCCCCGGGAGGCTACACCTTC.

The gene calls are TRBV7-3 and TRBJ1-5; a possible D gene is TRBD1 (6 bases). V shed 4 bases and J shed 2 bases, with 33 bases lying between them. From germline, CDR1 is SGHTA and CDR2 FQGTGA. CDR3 size: 22 residues. CDR3 sequence reads: CASSSRRGRVAHSLGGNQPQHF. CDR3 DNA: TGTGCCAGCAGCTCAAGGCGGGGGCGGGTAGCCCACTCATTAGGCGGCAATCAGCCCCAGCATTTT.

The rearrangement links TRBV7-9 to TRBJ2-1, with 14 bases that match TRBD2. This CDR3 contains 17 residues. V was clipped by 5 bases and J by 7 bases; unmatched bases: 10. Per the germline V gene, CDR1 is SEHNR and CDR2 is FQNEAQ (reference sequence). The CDR3 DNA sequence: TGTGCCAGCAGCCCCAGGACTAGCGGGAGGCCGTGGAATGAGCAGTTCTTC. Translated: CASSPRTSGRPWNEQFF.

A few counts support this clone. The V gene is TRBV6-5, the J gene TRBJ2-2, with D perhaps TRBD1 (5 bases). Germline V CDR1 and CDR2: MNHEY, SVGAGI. Between the trimmed V and J ends, which lost 7 bases and 8 bases, there was a span of 17 bases. The CDR3 has 14 residues. CDR3 sequence (DNA): TGTGCCAGCACCGCGGACATAGGCGCAGGGGAGCTGTTTTTT. This sequence encodes CASTADIGAGELFF.

J is TRBJ2-1 and V is TRBV7-8; 10 bases are shared with TRBD2. This CDR3 spans 17 amino acids. Trimming removed 0 bases from V and 9 bases from J; junction bases left unmatched: 11. Germline assignment: CDR1 SGHVS and CDR2 FQNEAQ. The CDR3 sequence: CASSLAPPSGRESEQFF. CDR3 DNA: TGTGCCAGCAGCTTAGCGCCGCCTAGCGGGAGAGAAAGTGAGCAGTTCTTC.